The clone carrying this T cell receptor beta chain was seen just once. V gave up 5 bases and J gave up 3 bases, with 11 bases separating them. This CDR3 comprises 12 residues. Per the germline V gene, CDR1 is DFQATT and CDR2 is SNEGSKA (reference sequence). The sample originates from a study of CD8 T cells in Susac syndrome. Random-hexamer reverse transcription was applied to roughly 0.5 to 1 ug RNA. By means of immunoSEQ multiplex PCR, TCR beta CDR3 spanning 54 Vbeta and 13 Jbeta underwent amplification. TCRdb re-derived calls from the immunoSEQ multiplex PCR reads in MiXCR, one entry per CDR3 protein. The sample consists of 130,000 or so distinct CDR3 sequences, 91% of them appearing once. Peripheral blood CD8+ and CD4+ T cells were profiled by TCR beta sequencing.

Sequencing input: CD8+ T cells from PBMCs. This chain connects TRBV20-1 to TRBJ2-7, with D possibly being TRBD2 (5 bases). This clonotype was obtained from a human donor with multiple sclerosis. The CDR3, as DNA: TGCAGTGCTTGGACGGAGGACTACGAGCAGTACTTC. This gives the protein CSAWTEDYEQYF.